Following are 13 T cell receptor beta chains from one sample sequenced in a study of brain T cells in children with intractable seizures. Time point: blood from clinic visit 5 months post-surgery; TSC patient then seizure free. Here immunoSEQ multiplex PCR was the method, and the copy in TCRdb shows in-frame clones only, minus some. The sample lists about 340,000 clones, over 90% occurring once. The sequences come from peripheral blood, collected approximately 5 months after surgery. All receptors derive from a boy younger than two with tuberous sclerosis and intractable seizures.

J is TRBJ1-1 and V is TRBV7-6, with D hard to call. V lost 3 bases to trimming and J lost 4 bases, with 12 bases between them. Germline CDR1 reads SGHVS; CDR2 reads FNYEAQ. The CDR3 covers 14 residues. This CDR3 is CASSFSPRFTEAFF. As DNA, the CDR3 is TGTGCCAGCAGCTTTAGTCCTCGGTTCACTGAAGCTTTCTTT.

The rearrangement links TRBV12-3 or TRBV12-4 to TRBJ2-1; TRBD2 is a possible D gene (6 bases). The CDR3 is made up of 11 amino acids. V gave up 6 bases and J gave up 7 bases, with 7 bases separating them. CDR3 residues: CASRTRNEQFF. CDR3 nucleotides: TGTGCCAGCAGGACTAGAAATGAGCAGTTCTTC.

The rearrangement joins TRBV7-6 to TRBJ2-7; 7 bases match TRBD2. V trimming: 1 base; J trimming: 5 bases; junction bases outside the gene matches: 8. CDR1 and CDR2 from the germline V gene are SGHVS and FNYEAQ. The CDR3 spans 15 residues. CDR3 amino acids: CASSLVGGGPHEQYF. In DNA, the CDR3 is TGTGCCAGCAGCTTAGTCGGGGGAGGGCCCCACGAGCAGTACTTC.

This chain connects TRBV9 to TRBJ2-5, with TRBD2 matching over 13 bases. The CDR3 loop spans 16 amino acids. V was clipped by 4 bases and J by 4 bases; unmatched bases: 7. CDR1 is SGDLS and CDR2 is YYNGEE in the germline V gene. The CDR3 region has the DNA TGTGCCAGCAGCCCCCGGACTAGCGGGAGCTCAGAGACCCAGTACTTC. Translation: CASSPRTSGSSETQYF. The full variable domain, its missing parts supplied by reference TRBV9 and TRBJ2-5, is DSGVTQTPKHLITATGQRVTLRCSPRSGDLSVYWYQQSLDQGLQFLIQYYNGEERAKGNILERFSAQQFPDLHSELNLSSLELGDSALYFCASSPRTSGSSETQYFGPGTRLLVL.

This clone was counted a single time. Here the CDR3 reads CASSQVSGDYEQYF. The CDR3 region has the DNA TGCGCCAGCAGCCAGGTTTCAGGGGACTACGAGCAGTACTTC. J is TRBJ2-7 and V is TRBV4-1; tentatively, D is TRBD1 (6 bases). The CDR3 covers 14 residues. Trimming shortened V by 3 bases and J by 3 bases, and 12 bases separated the two germline ends. Per germline, CDR1 MGHRA and CDR2 YSYEKL.

This clone was detected once. V and J are TRBV29-1 and TRBJ2-7; D is unresolved. Germline V CDR1 and CDR2: SQVTM, ANQGSEA. The CDR3 runs 13 residues. Trimming pared 4 bases from V and 2 bases from J, leaving 12 bases between. CDR3 bases: TGCAGCGTTGTACTGGCAGAAGCCTACGAGCAGTACTTC. Its protein is CSVVLAEAYEQYF.

The rearrangement joins TRBV7-9 to TRBJ2-5; 10 bases align to TRBD2. With V trimmed by 8 bases and J by 4 bases, 10 bases remained unmatched. The CDR3 spans 15 residues. CDR1 is SEHNR and CDR2 is FQNEAQ in the germline V gene (reference sequence). The CDR3 is CASHFLASGGETQYF. Here the CDR3 DNA reads TGTGCCAGCCACTTCTTGGCTAGCGGGGGAGAGACCCAGTACTTC.

This clone was seen a single time. The V and J genes are TRBV5-5 and TRBJ2-1; 9 nucleotides line up with TRBD2. CDR3 length: 15 amino acids. Germline values: CDR1 SGHKS, CDR2 YYEKEE (reference sequence). V lost 4 bases, J lost 3 bases, and 5 bases stayed unmatched. CDR3 sequence reads: CASSNLAGIYNEQFF. The CDR3 nucleotides are TGTGCCAGCAGCAACCTAGCGGGGATCTACAATGAGCAGTTCTTC.

The V call is TRBV19, the J call TRBJ1-2; D is ambiguous. Trimming pared 5 bases from V and 0 bases from J, leaving 7 bases between. This CDR3 is built from 13 residues. Germline V gene data show CDR1 as LNHDA and CDR2 as SQIVND (reference sequence). CDR3: CASSETSNYGYTF. The CDR3 DNA reads TGTGCCAGTAGTGAGACGTCTAACTATGGCTACACCTTC.

The chain has TRBV13 and TRBJ2-7; perhaps D is TRBD1 or TRBD2 (5 bases each). The germline V and J ends were trimmed by 6 bases and 3 bases, with 18 bases remaining between them. The CDR3 totals 15 residues. Germline lookup yields CDR1 PRHDT and CDR2 FYEKMQ (reference sequence). CDR3 protein: CASRRHRDGDYEQYF. CDR3 coding DNA: TGTGCCAGCAGGAGACACCGGGACGGGGACTACGAGCAGTACTTC.

The CDR3 DNA sequence: TGTGCCAGCAGGTTAAGGGCCAACGTTGAAGCTTTCTTT. As protein: CASRLRANVEAFF. The chain uses TRBV6-5 and TRBJ1-1, with D hard to call. The ends were cut back, 6 bases at V and 7 bases at J, with 15 bases in the middle. The CDR3 is 13 residues long. Germline loops: CDR1 MNHEY, CDR2 SVGAGI.

This chain joins TRBV18 and TRBJ2-1; 8 bases agree with TRBD2. The germline gives CDR1 KGHSH, CDR2 LQKENI. V was pared by 3 bases and J by 8 bases, with 15 bases of the junction left unmatched. The CDR3 covers 17 residues. Written as DNA, the CDR3 is TGTGCCAGCTCACCTCGGCTCGGAGCGGGAGAGGAGGATGAGCAGTTCTTC. This codes for CASSPRLGAGEEDEQFF.

The chain couples TRBV6-5 to TRBJ2-3, with 9 nucleotides matching TRBD2. Unmatched junction bases numbered 3, after V lost 7 bases and J lost 1 base. Germline V gives CDR1 MNHEY, CDR2 SVGAGI. This CDR3 is built from 14 residues. CDR3 residues: CASTTSGRTDTQYF. The CDR3 coding sequence is TGTGCCAGCACCACTAGCGGGCGCACAGATACGCAGTATTTT.